These 2 T cell receptor beta chains originate from one sample sequenced in a study of shared clonotypes between healthy human individuals. Profiling relied on immunoSEQ multiplex PCR, and the TCRdb table lists in-frame clones only, not all of them. The data hold roughly 380,000 clones, with about 96% observed a single time. The sequencing sample was made of memory CD8+ T cells sorted from blood. Subset reported: CD45RO+ cells pooled with CCR7-negative TemRA cells. The receptor source for this set is a man in his thirties or forties in good health.

The chain uses TRBV7-9 and TRBJ1-3; D gene unclear. This CDR3 region has 12 residues. V was trimmed by 5 bases and J by 7 bases, leaving 9 bases between them. The germline gives CDR1 SEHNR, CDR2 FQNEAQ (reference sequence). CDR3 DNA sequence: TGTGCCAGCAGCCCCCATGGGAACACCATATATTTT. It specifies CASSPHGNTIYF.

The genes are TRBV27 and TRBJ1-1; D might be TRBD1 (5 bases). The CDR3 is 14 amino acids. From germline, CDR1 is MNHEY and CDR2 SMNVEV (reference sequence). V shed 7 bases and J shed 4 bases, with 16 bases lying between them. The CDR3 region has the DNA TGTGCCAGCATATCCAGGGTGGGTGCCACTGAAGCTTTCTTT. As protein: CASISRVGATEAFF.